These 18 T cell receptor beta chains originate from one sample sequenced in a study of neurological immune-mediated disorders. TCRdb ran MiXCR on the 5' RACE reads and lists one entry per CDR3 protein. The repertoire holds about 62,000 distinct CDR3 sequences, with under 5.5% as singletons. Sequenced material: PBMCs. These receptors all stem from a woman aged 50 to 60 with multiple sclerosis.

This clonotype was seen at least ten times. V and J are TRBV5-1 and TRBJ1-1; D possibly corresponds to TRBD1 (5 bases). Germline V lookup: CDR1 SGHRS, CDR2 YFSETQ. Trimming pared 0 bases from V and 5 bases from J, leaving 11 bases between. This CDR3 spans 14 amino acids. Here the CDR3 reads CASSLARAGTEAFF. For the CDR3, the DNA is TGCGCCAGCAGCTTGGCCAGGGCGGGGACTGAAGCTTTCTTT.

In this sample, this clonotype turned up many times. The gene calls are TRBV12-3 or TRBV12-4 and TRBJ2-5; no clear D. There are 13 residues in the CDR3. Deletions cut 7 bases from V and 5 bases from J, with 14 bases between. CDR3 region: CASTIQGRETQYF. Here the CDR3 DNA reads TGTGCCAGCACCATACAAGGGCGGGAGACCCAGTACTTC.

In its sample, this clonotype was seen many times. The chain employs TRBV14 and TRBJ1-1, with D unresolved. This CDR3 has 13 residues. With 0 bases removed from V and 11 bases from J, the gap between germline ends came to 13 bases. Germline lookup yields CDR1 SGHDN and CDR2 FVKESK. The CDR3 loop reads CASSQELGSLAFF. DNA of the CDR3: TGTGCCAGCAGCCAAGAACTAGGCTCACTTGCTTTCTTT.

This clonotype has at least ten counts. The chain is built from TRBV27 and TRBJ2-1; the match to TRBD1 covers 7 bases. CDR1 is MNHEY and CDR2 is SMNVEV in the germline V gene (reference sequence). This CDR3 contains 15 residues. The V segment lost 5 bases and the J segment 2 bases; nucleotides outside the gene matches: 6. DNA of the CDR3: TGTGCCAGCAGTAGGGGACAGCCCGCCTACAATGAGCAGTTCTTC. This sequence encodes CASSRGQPAYNEQFF.

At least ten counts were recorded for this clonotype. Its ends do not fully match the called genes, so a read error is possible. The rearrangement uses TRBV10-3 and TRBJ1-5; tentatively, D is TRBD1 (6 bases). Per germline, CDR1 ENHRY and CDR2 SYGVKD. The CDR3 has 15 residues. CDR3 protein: CAISTEGVDNQPQNF. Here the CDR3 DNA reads TGTGCCATCAGTACCGAGGGGGTTGATAATCAGCCCCAGAATTTT.

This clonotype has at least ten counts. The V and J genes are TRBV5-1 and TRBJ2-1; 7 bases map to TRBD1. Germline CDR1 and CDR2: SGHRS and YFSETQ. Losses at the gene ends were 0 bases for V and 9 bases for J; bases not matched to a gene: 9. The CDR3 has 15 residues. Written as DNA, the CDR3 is TGCGCCAGCAGCTTGGTAAGGGGGCCGCACGGTGAGCAGTTCTTC. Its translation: CASSLVRGPHGEQFF.

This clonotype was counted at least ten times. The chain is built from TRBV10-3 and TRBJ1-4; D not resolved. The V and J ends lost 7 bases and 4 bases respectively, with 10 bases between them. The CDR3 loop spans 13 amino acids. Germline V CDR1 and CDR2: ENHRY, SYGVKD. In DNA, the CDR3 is TGTGCCATCAAAGACGGGGATAATGAAAAACTGTTTTTT. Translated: CAIKDGDNEKLFF.

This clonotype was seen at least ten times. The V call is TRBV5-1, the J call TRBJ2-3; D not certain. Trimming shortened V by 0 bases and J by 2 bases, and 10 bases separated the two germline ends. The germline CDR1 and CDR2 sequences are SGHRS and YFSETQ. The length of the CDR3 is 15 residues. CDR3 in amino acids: CASSLGRTYTDTQYF. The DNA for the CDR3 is TGCGCCAGCAGCTTGGGAAGGACGTACACAGATACGCAGTATTTT.

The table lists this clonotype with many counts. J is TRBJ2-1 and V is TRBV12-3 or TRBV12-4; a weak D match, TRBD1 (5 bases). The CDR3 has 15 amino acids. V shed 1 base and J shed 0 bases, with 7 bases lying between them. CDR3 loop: CASSLGQSSYNEQFF. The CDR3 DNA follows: TGTGCCAGCAGTTTAGGACAGAGCTCCTACAATGAGCAGTTCTTC.

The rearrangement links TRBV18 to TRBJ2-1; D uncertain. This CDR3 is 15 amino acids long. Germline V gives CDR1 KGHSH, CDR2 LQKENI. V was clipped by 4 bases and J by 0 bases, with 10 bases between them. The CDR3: CASSRTSDSYNEQFF. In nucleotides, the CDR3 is TGTGCCAGCTCACGCACATCGGACTCCTACAATGAGCAGTTCTTC.

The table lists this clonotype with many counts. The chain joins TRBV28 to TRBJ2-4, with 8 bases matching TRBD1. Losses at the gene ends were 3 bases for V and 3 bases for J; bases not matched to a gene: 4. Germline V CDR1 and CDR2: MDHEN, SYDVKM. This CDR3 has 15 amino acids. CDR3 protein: CASSLGDRNKNIQYF. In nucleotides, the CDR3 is TGTGCCAGCAGTTTGGGGGACAGGAACAAAAACATTCAGTACTTC. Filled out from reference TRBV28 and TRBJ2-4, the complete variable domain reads DVKVTQSSRYLVKRTGEKVFLECVQDMDHENMFWYRQDPGLGLRLIYFSYDVKMKEKGDIPEGYSVSREKKERFSLILESASTNQTSMYLCASSLGDRNKNIQYFGAGTRLSVL.

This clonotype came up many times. The CDR3 loop reads CASRSDWNTEAFF. In nucleotides, the CDR3 is TGTGCCAGCAGATCGGACTGGAACACTGAAGCTTTCTTT. This chain connects TRBV2 to TRBJ1-1; no clear D. The V end was cut by 6 bases, the J end by 1 base, with 9 bases between. The CDR3 has 13 residues. Germline V gene lookup returns CDR1 SNHLY and CDR2 FYNNEI.

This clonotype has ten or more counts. CDR3 nucleotide sequence: TGCGCCAGCAGCTTCACCGGGGGATCTGAGACCCAGTACTTC. Translation gives CASSFTGGSETQYF. J is TRBJ2-5 and V is TRBV5-1; D possibly corresponds to TRBD2 (6 bases). Germline V lookup: CDR1 SGHRS, CDR2 YFSETQ. Trimming stripped 2 bases from V and 5 bases from J, with 13 bases between. The CDR3 consists of 14 residues.

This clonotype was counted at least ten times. The CDR3 protein is CASSFWSGGSAKNIQYF. The CDR3 DNA reads as TGTGCCAGCAGCTTTTGGAGCGGGGGCTCAGCCAAAAACATTCAGTACTTC. The chain uses TRBV7-2 and TRBJ2-4; 8 nucleotides match TRBD2. Per germline, CDR1 SGHTA and CDR2 FQGNSA. V dropped 3 bases and J dropped 0; count of bases not matched to a gene: 7. This CDR3 is 17 amino acids long.

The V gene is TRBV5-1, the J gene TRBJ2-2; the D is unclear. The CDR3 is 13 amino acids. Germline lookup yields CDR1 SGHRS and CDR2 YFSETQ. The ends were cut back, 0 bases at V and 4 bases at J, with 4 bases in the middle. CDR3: CASSLGTTGELFF. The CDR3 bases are TGCGCCAGCAGCTTGGGAACCACCGGGGAGCTGTTTTTT.

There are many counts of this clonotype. The CDR3 loop reads CASSRLGDTDTQYF. The DNA of the CDR3 is TGTGCCAGCAGCCGCTTAGGGGACACAGATACGCAGTATTTT. This chain joins TRBV7-2 and TRBJ2-3; a weak D match, TRBD1 (5 bases). This CDR3 is built from 14 residues. CDR1 is SGHTA, CDR2 FQGNSA, per germline. V was pared by 5 bases and J by 2 bases, with 11 bases between.

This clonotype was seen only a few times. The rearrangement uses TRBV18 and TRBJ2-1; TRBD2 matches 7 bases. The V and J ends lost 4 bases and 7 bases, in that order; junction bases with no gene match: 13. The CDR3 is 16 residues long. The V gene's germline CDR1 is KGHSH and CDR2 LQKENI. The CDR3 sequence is CASSQELAIGRNEQFF. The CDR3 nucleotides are TGTGCCAGCTCACAGGAACTAGCGATAGGGCGGAATGAGCAGTTCTTC.

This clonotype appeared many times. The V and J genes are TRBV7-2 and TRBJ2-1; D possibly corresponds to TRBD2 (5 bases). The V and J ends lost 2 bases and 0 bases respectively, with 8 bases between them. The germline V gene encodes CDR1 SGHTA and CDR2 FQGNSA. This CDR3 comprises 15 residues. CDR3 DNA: TGTGCCAGCAGCTTATCCGCGGGCTCCTACAATGAGCAGTTCTTC. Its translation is CASSLSAGSYNEQFF.